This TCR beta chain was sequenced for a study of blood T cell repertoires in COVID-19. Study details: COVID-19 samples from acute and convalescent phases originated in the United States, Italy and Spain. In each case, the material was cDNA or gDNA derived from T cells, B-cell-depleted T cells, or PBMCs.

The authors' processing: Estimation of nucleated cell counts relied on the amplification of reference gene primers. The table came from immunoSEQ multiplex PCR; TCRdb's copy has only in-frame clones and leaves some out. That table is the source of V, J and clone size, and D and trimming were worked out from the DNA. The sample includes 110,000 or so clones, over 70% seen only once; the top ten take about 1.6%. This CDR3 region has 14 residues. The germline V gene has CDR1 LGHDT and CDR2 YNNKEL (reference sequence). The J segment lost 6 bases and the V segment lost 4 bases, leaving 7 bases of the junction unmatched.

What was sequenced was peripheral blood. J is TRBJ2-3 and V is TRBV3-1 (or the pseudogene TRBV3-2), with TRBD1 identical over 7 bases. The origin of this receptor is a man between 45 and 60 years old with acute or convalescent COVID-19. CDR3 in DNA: TGTGCCAGCAGCCGGCGTACAGGGGACGATACGCAGTATTTT. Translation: CASSRRTGDDTQYF.